The present TCR beta chain was sequenced within a study of T cells after yellow fever vaccination. Background on the study: Preparation of fractions with low cell numbers was performed using SMART-Seq v4 Ultra Low Input.

Making TCR cDNA involved 5'RACE template switching, which added UMIs and a universal primer site. MiXCR was run by TCRdb on the 5' RACE reads, yielding one entry per CDR3 protein. There are about 340,000 distinct CDR3 sequences in the sample; around 13% occur only once, and more than 3% lies in the top ten. Comments on this clonotype: Its antigen is undetermined.

Study conclusions and caveats: Booster samples showed a return of most primary-vaccination clones (almost 97% CD4, 88% CD8).

This clonotype was obtained from a man aged 18 to 35 who received the YFV17D yellow fever vaccine. The starting material was CD4+ T cells sorted from PBMCs, obtained 15 days after the yellow fever booster vaccination.

The CDR3 DNA reads as TGTGCCAGCAGCCTAACAGGGAGATGGGAAAAAGCTTTCTTT. This codes for CASSLTGRWEKAFF. The gene calls are TRBV27 and TRBJ1-1; the D gene is possibly TRBD1 (6 bases). CDR1 and CDR2 (germline): MNHEY, SMNVEV (reference sequence). The CDR3 contains 14 residues. V lost 6 bases and J lost 9, with 20 bases in between.